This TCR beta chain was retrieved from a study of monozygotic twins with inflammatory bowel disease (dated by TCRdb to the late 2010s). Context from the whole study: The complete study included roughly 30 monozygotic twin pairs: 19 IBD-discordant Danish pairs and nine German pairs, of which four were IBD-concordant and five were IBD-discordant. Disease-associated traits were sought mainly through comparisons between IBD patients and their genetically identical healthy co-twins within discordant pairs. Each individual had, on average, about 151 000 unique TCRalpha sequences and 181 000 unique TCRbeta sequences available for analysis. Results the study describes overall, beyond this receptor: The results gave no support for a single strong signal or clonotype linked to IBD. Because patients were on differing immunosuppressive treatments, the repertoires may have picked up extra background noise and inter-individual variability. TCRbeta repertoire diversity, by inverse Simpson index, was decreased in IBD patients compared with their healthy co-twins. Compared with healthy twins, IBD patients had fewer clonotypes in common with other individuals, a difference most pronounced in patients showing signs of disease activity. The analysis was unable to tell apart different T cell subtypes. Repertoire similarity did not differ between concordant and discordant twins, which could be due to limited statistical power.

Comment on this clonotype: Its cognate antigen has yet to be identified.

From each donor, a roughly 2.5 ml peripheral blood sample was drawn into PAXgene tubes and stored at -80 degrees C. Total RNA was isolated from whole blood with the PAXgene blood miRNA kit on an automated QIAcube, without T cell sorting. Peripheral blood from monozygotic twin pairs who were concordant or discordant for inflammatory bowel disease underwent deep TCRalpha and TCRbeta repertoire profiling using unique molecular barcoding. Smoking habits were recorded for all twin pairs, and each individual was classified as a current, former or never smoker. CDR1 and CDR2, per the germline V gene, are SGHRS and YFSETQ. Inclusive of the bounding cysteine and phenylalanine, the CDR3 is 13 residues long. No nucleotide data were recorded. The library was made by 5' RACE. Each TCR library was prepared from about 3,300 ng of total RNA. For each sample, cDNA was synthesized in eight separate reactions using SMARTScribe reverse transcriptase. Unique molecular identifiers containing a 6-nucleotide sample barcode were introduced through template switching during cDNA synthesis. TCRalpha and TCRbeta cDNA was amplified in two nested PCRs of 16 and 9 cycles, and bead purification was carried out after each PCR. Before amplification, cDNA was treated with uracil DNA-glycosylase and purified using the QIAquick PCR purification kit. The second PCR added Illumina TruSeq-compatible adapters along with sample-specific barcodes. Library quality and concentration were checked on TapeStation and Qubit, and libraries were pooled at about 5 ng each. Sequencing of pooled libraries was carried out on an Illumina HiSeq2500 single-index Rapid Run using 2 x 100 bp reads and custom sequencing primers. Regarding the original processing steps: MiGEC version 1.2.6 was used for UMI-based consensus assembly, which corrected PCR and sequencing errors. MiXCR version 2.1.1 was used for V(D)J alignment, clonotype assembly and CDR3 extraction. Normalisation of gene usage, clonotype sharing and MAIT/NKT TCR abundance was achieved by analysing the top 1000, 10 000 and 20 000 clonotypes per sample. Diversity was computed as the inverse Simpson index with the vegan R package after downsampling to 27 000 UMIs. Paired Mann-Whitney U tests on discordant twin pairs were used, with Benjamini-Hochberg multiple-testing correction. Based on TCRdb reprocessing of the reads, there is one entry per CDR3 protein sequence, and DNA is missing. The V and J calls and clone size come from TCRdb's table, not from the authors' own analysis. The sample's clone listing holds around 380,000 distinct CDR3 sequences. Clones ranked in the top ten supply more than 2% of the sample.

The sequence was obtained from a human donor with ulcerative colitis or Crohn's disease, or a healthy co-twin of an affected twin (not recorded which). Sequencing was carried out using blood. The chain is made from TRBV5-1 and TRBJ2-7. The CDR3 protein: CASSFQSSYEQYF.